Each of the 25 T cell receptor beta chains below was sequenced from the same sample in a study of response to subunit inactivated influenza vaccine. TCRdb reanalysed the RT-PCR reads using MiXCR and keeps one entry per CDR3 protein. The data show about 170,000 distinct CDR3 sequences, 10% to 15% seen once. These data were also filed under a second study, of T cells expressing NK-cell markers. This second study notes: Libraries used 5'RACE template switching adding universal primer site and UMIs.

Sequenced material: CD8+ T cells sorted from PBMCs, taken roughly 13 days after vaccination. Every receptor here comes from a man aged 45-65 years who received an inactivated influenza vaccine.

This clonotype was found a few times. The DNA of the CDR3 is TGTGCCAGCAGTTTGTCGGCGGGGGTTGAAGAGACCCAGTACTTC. This codes for CASSLSAGVEETQYF. The rearrangement uses TRBV28 and TRBJ2-5; 7 nucleotides align to TRBD2. V lost 3 bases to trimming and J lost 3 bases; unmatched junction nucleotides: 7. This CDR3 spans 15 amino acids. CDR1 and CDR2 from the germline V gene are MDHEN and SYDVKM.

J is TRBJ2-1 and V is TRBV12-3 or TRBV12-4, with 10 bases fitting TRBD2. V trimming: 4 bases; J trimming: 7 bases; junction bases outside the gene matches: 10. This CDR3 spans 16 amino acids. This CDR3 is CASSYSGGPLWNEQFF. Here the CDR3 DNA reads TGTGCCAGCAGTTATAGCGGGGGGCCCTTATGGAATGAGCAGTTCTTC.

This clonotype was recorded at least ten times. This chain joins TRBV28 and TRBJ1-1; D gene uncertain. Trimming took 5 bases from V and 4 from J, leaving 17 bases between them. Germline V gives CDR1 MDHEN, CDR2 SYDVKM. The CDR3 length is 15 residues. CDR3 sequence (DNA): TGTGCCAGCAGTCTCGGCGATGCGGGGAGCACTGAAGCTTTCTTT. Protein sequence: CASSLGDAGSTEAFF. Filled out from reference TRBV28 and TRBJ1-1, the complete variable domain reads DVKVTQSSRYLVKRTGEKVFLECVQDMDHENMFWYRQDPGLGLRLIYFSYDVKMKEKGDIPEGYSVSREKKERFSLILESASTNQTSMYLCASSLGDAGSTEAFFGQGTRLTVV.

This clonotype has just a few counts. The chain has TRBV20-1 and TRBJ2-7; no reliable D call. V was cut by 3 bases and J by 4 bases, with 10 bases left in between. CDR1 is DFQATT and CDR2 is SNEGSKA in the germline V gene (reference sequence). The CDR3 is 12 amino acids. CDR3 amino acids: CSASRPRYEQYF. CDR3 nucleotide sequence: TGCAGTGCTAGTCGACCGAGATACGAGCAGTACTTC.

This clonotype came up a few times. V is TRBV10-2 and J is TRBJ1-5, with D perhaps matching TRBD1 (6 bases). Germline loops: CDR1 WSHSY, CDR2 SAAADI. Trimming pared 5 bases from V and 3 bases from J, leaving 11 bases between. There are 14 residues in the CDR3. The CDR3 DNA follows: TGCGCCAGCAGTTCCGGGACACACAATCAGCCCCAGCATTTT. Protein: CASSSGTHNQPQHF.

This clonotype was seen at least ten times. The V and J genes are TRBV29-1 and TRBJ2-1; D call uncertain. This CDR3 has 10 residues. Between the trimmed V and J ends, which lost 0 bases and 12 bases, there was a span of 6 bases. CDR1 SQVTM and CDR2 ANQGSEA come from the germline V gene. The CDR3 loop reads CSVEESGQFF. The DNA of the CDR3 is TGCAGCGTTGAAGAATCGGGGCAGTTCTTC.

The J gene is TRBJ1-5, the V gene TRBV4-1; 11 bases are a match to TRBD1. Trimming cost V 2 bases and J 6 bases; bases outside gene matches: 6. The CDR3 is made up of 16 amino acids. CDR1 and CDR2 from the germline V gene are MGHRA and YSYEKL. The CDR3 DNA reads as TGCGCCAGCAGCCAAAGGACAGGGGGCGCCGCTCAGCCCCAGCATTTT. Protein sequence: CASSQRTGGAAQPQHF.

This clonotype was detected only a few times. The chain employs TRBV10-2 and TRBJ1-2; D is unclear. V lost 2 bases, J lost 8 bases, and 18 bases lay in between. The V gene's germline CDR1 is WSHSY and CDR2 SAAADI. The CDR3 loop spans 15 amino acids. CDR3 DNA sequence: TGCGCCAGCAGTGAGCCGAGGGCCCCACGAAGGGGCTACACCTTC. Protein sequence: CASSEPRAPRRGYTF.

This sequence joins TRBV7-9 and TRBJ2-3; TRBD1 matches at 8 bases. This CDR3 has 15 amino acids. CDR1 is SEHNR, CDR2 FQNEAQ, per germline (reference sequence). The V and J ends lost 5 bases and 0 bases, in that order; junction bases with no gene match: 4. This chain's CDR3 is CASSARQGSTDTQYF. DNA of the CDR3: TGTGCCAGCAGCGCACGACAGGGGAGCACAGATACGCAGTATTTT.

The sample holds a few counts of this clonotype. The V and J genes are TRBV28 and TRBJ2-7, with TRBD1 matching 7 bases. This CDR3 spans 15 amino acids. The V segment lost 1 base and the J segment 3 bases; nucleotides outside the gene matches: 6. The germline V gene has CDR1 MDHEN and CDR2 SYDVKM. The CDR3 loop reads CASSLSMGQNYEQYF. The CDR3 DNA sequence: TGTGCCAGCAGTTTATCCATGGGACAGAACTACGAGCAGTACTTC.

This clonotype was picked up many times. This chain uses TRBV9 with TRBJ2-1, with TRBD2 identical over 10 bases. The CDR3 runs to 15 residues. With V trimmed by 0 bases and J by 4 bases, 1 base remained unmatched. Germline V gives CDR1 SGDLS, CDR2 YYNGEE. The DNA of the CDR3 is TGTGCCAGCAGCGTAGAGGGACTAGCGTACAATGAGCAGTTCTTC. Amino acids: CASSVEGLAYNEQFF.

This clonotype was observed a handful of times. The rearrangement links TRBV6-1 to TRBJ1-5, with D possibly matching TRBD1 (5 bases). The CDR3 is 15 residues long. Germline CDR1 is MNHNS and CDR2 is SASEGT. V dropped 6 bases and J dropped 1 base, with 13 bases sitting between them. The DNA for the CDR3 is TGTGCCAGCAGGTCTGGGACCGCCAGCAATCAGCCCCAGCATTTT. As protein: CASRSGTASNQPQHF.

In this sample, this clonotype turned up a few times. The chain carries TRBV9 and TRBJ1-1; 7 bases map to TRBD1. The CDR3 runs 15 residues. Germline-derived CDR1 and CDR2 are SGDLS and YYNGEE. The V gene end was trimmed by 2 bases and the J gene end by 6 bases; junction bases not matched to a gene: 10. CDR3 DNA sequence: TGTGCCAGCAGCGTCTCTCTGACAGGGTCAGCTGAAGCTTTCTTT. Translating it yields CASSVSLTGSAEAFF. Supplemented by reference TRBV9 and TRBJ1-1, the full variable domain reads DSGVTQTPKHLITATGQRVTLRCSPRSGDLSVYWYQQSLDQGLQFLIQYYNGEERAKGNILERFSAQQFPDLHSELNLSSLELGDSALYFCASSVSLTGSAEAFFGQGTRLTVV.

This clonotype was counted a few times. V and J are TRBV6-2 or TRBV6-3 and TRBJ1-2, with D perhaps TRBD1 (6 bases). This CDR3 has 15 residues. CDR1 is MNHEY, CDR2 SVGEGT, per germline. V was shortened by 6 bases and J by 5 bases, with 19 bases between the two germline ends. CDR3 in DNA: TGTGCCAGCAGAGCGACGGACAGCGGCCTATATGGCTACACCTTC. Protein product: CASRATDSGLYGYTF.

The chain employs TRBV24-1 and TRBJ2-3; D tentatively reads TRBD1 or TRBD2 (6 bases each). V was pared by 3 bases and J by 6 bases, with 18 bases between. Germline-derived CDR1 and CDR2 are KGHDR and SFDVKD. The CDR3 is made up of 16 amino acids. This chain's CDR3 is CATSDGGGQGRDTQYF. DNA for the CDR3: TGTGCCACCAGTGATGGGGGCGGCCAAGGGAGGGATACGCAGTATTTT.

The CDR3 DNA is TGTGCCAGCAGCCAGGGACAGGGAGACTACTATGGCTACACCTTC. Its protein product is CASSQGQGDYYGYTF. This sequence joins TRBV12-3 or TRBV12-4 and TRBJ1-2; 9 positions match TRBD1. After removal of 6 bases from V and 3 bases from J, the junction contained 8 bases not matched to a gene. The length of the CDR3 is 15 residues.

This clonotype was counted only a few times. The chain links TRBV29-1 to TRBJ1-1, with 7 bases aligning to TRBD1. CDR3 length: 14 residues. The J segment lost 4 bases and the V segment lost 4 bases, leaving 9 bases of the junction unmatched. Per the germline V gene, CDR1 is SQVTM and CDR2 is ANQGSEA. Here the CDR3 reads CSVAAGGIGTEAFF. The DNA for the CDR3 is TGCAGCGTTGCCGCAGGGGGTATTGGCACTGAAGCTTTCTTT.

Only a few counts were recorded for this clonotype. The rearrangement joins TRBV7-9 to TRBJ2-1; D is ambiguous. The CDR3 consists of 13 residues. Germline V CDR1 and CDR2: SEHNR, FQNEAQ (reference sequence). V gave up 7 bases and J gave up 0 bases, with 7 bases separating them. The CDR3 region has the DNA TGTGCCAGCATTGGAGACTCCTACAATGAGCAGTTCTTC. Its protein is CASIGDSYNEQFF.

This clonotype was detected a few times. This chain uses TRBV29-1 with TRBJ2-3, with 8 bases identical to TRBD1. The V and J ends lost 5 bases and 1 base, in that order; junction bases with no gene match: 2. Per the germline V gene, CDR1 is SQVTM and CDR2 is ANQGSEA. The CDR3 consists of 13 residues. CDR3: CSVPDRGTDTQYF. In DNA, the CDR3 is TGCAGCGTTCCGGACAGGGGCACAGATACGCAGTATTTT.

This clonotype was recorded only once. This chain connects TRBV4-1 to TRBJ2-1; tentatively, D is TRBD2 (6 bases). Trimming removed 3 bases from V and 4 bases from J, with 16 bases in between. The CDR3 is made up of 16 amino acids. The germline V gene has CDR1 MGHRA and CDR2 YSYEKL. The CDR3 spells CASSQEPGLGYNEQFF. The CDR3 coding sequence is TGCGCCAGCAGCCAGGAACCGGGACTGGGATACAATGAGCAGTTCTTC.

The chain carries TRBV6-1 and TRBJ1-2, with D unclear. The V gene's germline CDR1 is MNHNS and CDR2 SASEGT. The CDR3 runs 15 residues. The V end lost 6 bases, the J end lost 1 base, and 15 bases lay between the germline ends. The CDR3 DNA sequence: TGTGCCAGCAGCCAATTCGGACTGAATAACTATGGCTACACCTTC. It translates to CASSQFGLNNYGYTF.

This chain links TRBV15 with TRBJ2-6, with a tentative D call TRBD1 (5 bases). Germline V lookup: CDR1 LNHNV, CDR2 YYDKDF (reference sequence). This CDR3 region has 15 residues. The germline V and J ends were trimmed by 6 bases and 2 bases, with 11 bases remaining between them. CDR3 sequence: CATSRRQTGANVLTF. In DNA form, the CDR3 reads TGTGCCACCAGTCGGCGACAGACTGGGGCCAACGTCCTGACTTTC.

This clonotype was counted at least ten times. This chain joins TRBV6-2 or TRBV6-3 and TRBJ2-3; 11 bases agree with TRBD1. The V and J ends lost 6 bases and 6 bases, in that order; junction bases with no gene match: 8. Germline V gene lookup returns CDR1 MNHEY and CDR2 SVGEGT. CDR3 length: 15 amino acids. The CDR3 nucleotides are TGTGCCAGCAGAGCCGGGACAGGGGGTCAGGATACGCAGTATTTT. This translates into CASRAGTGGQDTQYF.

In its sample, this clonotype was seen a few times. This chain connects TRBV2 to TRBJ2-7; a weak D match, TRBD2 (6 bases). From germline, CDR1 is SNHLY and CDR2 FYNNEI. Trimming cost V 6 bases and J 0 bases, with 15 bases left between them. This CDR3 has 15 residues. The CDR3 reads CASSAGTAFSYEQYF. The CDR3 DNA follows: TGTGCCAGCAGCGCCGGGACTGCATTCTCCTACGAGCAGTACTTC.

The chain is built from TRBV7-8 and TRBJ2-7; the match to TRBD2 covers 7 bases. V lost 2 bases and J lost 0; bases outside the gene matches: 4. There are 15 residues in the CDR3. Germline CDR1 SGHVS, CDR2 FQNEAQ. In DNA, the CDR3 is TGTGCCAGCAGCTTAATTGCTAGCGGCTCCTACGAGCAGTACTTC. The encoded protein is CASSLIASGSYEQYF.